This is a list of T cell receptor beta chains from one sample in a study of T-cell reconstitution after alpha-beta-depleted transplantation in children. TCRdb passed the PCR reads through MiXCR, listing each CDR3 protein once. The data hold hundreds of thousands of distinct CDR3 sequences, with 10% to 15% observed a single time. The sample in question was PBMCs, obtained from the stem cell graft. The receptor set was obtained from a human donor who donated a stem cell graft to a child with Fanconi anemia. The CDR3 runs from the conserved cysteine through the conserved F or W. A D gene is named only where the DNA matches it firmly. Not all rows give a size; the values are once, few, many and, for expanded clones, a class.

D	V	size	J	DNA	CDR3
NA	TRBV6-5	many	TRBJ1-2	TGTGCCAGCAGTTACTCGACAGATCCTAACTATGGCTACACCTTC	CASSYSTDPNYGYTF
TRBD1	TRBV6-5	NA	TRBJ1-5	TGTGCCAGCAGTTTGGACAGGGGCGCGAATCAGCCCCAGCATTTT	CASSLDRGANQPQHF
NA	TRBV7-9	few	TRBJ2-2	TGTGCCACGTACACCGGGGAGCTGTTTTTT	CATYTGELFF
NA	TRBV12-3/TRBV12-4	many	TRBJ2-1	TGTGCCAGCAGTTTCGGCGGGGTCCTATACAATGAGCAGTTCTTC	CASSFGGVLYNEQFF
NA	TRBV20-1	few	TRBJ2-1	TGCAGTGCTACCGTAGGACATCCTTTGGGTGAGCAGTTCTTC	CSATVGHPLGEQFF
NA	TRBV19	few	TRBJ1-1	TGTGCCAGTAGTACCGCTACAGTTACGAACACTGAAGCTTTCTTT	CASSTATVTNTEAFF
TRBD1	TRBV6-2/TRBV6-3	NA	TRBJ2-2	TGTGCCAGCAGACGACAGGGCGTAGGCACCGGGGAGCTGTTTTTT	CASRRQGVGTGELFF
NA	TRBV24-1	NA	TRBJ2-2	TGTGCCACCAGTGATGCCTCACAGCCCACCGGGGAGCTGTTTTTT	CATSDASQPTGELFF
TRBD1	TRBV29-1	NA	TRBJ1-2	TGCAGCGTTGATCGGGACAGGGCAGGTGGCTACACCTTC	CSVDRDRAGGYTF
NA	TRBV29-1	many	TRBJ2-3	TGCAGCGTTGCACCAGCCTCAGTAACAGATACGCAGTATTTT	CSVAPASVTDTQYF
NA	TRBV11-2	NA	TRBJ2-2	TGTGCCAGCAGCACCTCAGGCGCCTCAGGGGCCGGGGAGCTGTTTTTT	CASSTSGASGAGELFF
NA	TRBV18	few	TRBJ1-1	TGTGCCAGCTCACCTGGGCTTGGGGGTTTGTTCACTGAAGCTTTCTTT	CASSPGLGGLFTEAFF
TRBD1	TRBV28	many	TRBJ2-3	TGTGCCAGCATAACCGGGACAGCCAACACAGATACGCAGTATTTT	CASITGTANTDTQYF
NA	TRBV5-5	few	TRBJ1-1	TGTGCCAGCAGCTTGGGAAGGTCGGCCACTGAAGCTTTCTTT	CASSLGRSATEAFF
NA	TRBV6-5	NA	TRBJ1-1	TGTGCCAGCAGTTACCAAGTTACGAACACTGAAGCTTTCTTT	CASSYQVTNTEAFF
NA	TRBV9	NA	TRBJ2-7	TGTGCCAGCAGCGTACAACAAAGCTCCTACGAGCAGTACTTC	CASSVQQSSYEQYF
TRBD1	TRBV15	NA	TRBJ2-7	TGTGCCACCAGCAGAGAATTAGGGACAGGGTATGACGAGCAGTACTTC	CATSRELGTGYDEQYF
NA	TRBV7-9	NA	TRBJ1-2	TGTGCCAGCAGCTTAACGGGTTTGGAGGGTGGCTACACCTTC	CASSLTGLEGGYTF
NA	TRBV6-2/TRBV6-3	NA	TRBJ1-1	TGTGCCAGCGGACCTACATGGAACACTGAAGCTTTCTTT	CASGPTWNTEAFF
NA	TRBV5-5	NA	TRBJ1-2	TGTGCCAGCAGCTGGGCGAGCAGGGTTAACTATGGCTACACCTTC	CASSWASRVNYGYTF
TRBD1	TRBV6-2/TRBV6-3	many	TRBJ2-1	TGTGCCAGCAGCACAATTCGGGACAGAGGGCCCAATGAGCAGTTCTTC	CASSTIRDRGPNEQFF
NA	TRBV4-1	few	TRBJ2-7	TGCGCCAGCTCGCGGAAGACAGGGACTGGAAACGAGCAGTACTTC	CASSRKTGTGNEQYF
TRBD1	TRBV10-2	NA	TRBJ2-1	TGCGCCAGCACTCCACTAAGGGACAGGGGGGGCAATGAGCAGTTCTTC	CASTPLRDRGGNEQFF
NA	TRBV11-1	medium-sized	TRBJ2-7	TGTGCCAGCAGCTTAGCAGGGGTGACCTACGAGCAGTACTTC	CASSLAGVTYEQYF
NA	TRBV14	NA	TRBJ2-7	TGTGCCAGCAGCCAAACCGGGTTCCGCCTTCGCGAGCAGTACTTC	CASSQTGFRLREQYF
NA	TRBV20-1	few	TRBJ2-4	TGCAGTGCTAGAGATGGGGCAGTTTTTAAAAACATTCAGTACTTC	CSARDGAVFKNIQYF